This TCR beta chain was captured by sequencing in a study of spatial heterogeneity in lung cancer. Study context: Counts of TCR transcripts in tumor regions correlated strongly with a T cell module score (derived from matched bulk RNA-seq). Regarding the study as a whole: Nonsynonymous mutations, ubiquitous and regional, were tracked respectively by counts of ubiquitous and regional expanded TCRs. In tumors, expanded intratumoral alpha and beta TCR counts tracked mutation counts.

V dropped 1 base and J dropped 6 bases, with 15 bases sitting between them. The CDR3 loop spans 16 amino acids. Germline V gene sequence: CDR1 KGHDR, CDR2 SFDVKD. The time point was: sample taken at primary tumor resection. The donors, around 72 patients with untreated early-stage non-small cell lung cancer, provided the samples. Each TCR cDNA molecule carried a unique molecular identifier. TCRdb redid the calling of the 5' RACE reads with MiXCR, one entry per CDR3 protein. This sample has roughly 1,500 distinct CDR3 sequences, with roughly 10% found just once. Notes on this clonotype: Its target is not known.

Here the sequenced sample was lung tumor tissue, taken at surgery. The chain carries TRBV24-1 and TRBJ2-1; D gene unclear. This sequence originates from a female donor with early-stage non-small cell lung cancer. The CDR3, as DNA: TGTGCCACCAGTGATTTTGCGGCAGGACCTGCCAATGAGCAGTTCTTC. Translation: CATSDFAAGPANEQFF.